Below, one T cell receptor beta chain is given with its context. Its target is not known. TCRdb independently ran MiXCR on the reads; one entry per CDR3 protein. The sample has tens of thousands of distinct CDR3 sequences, roughly an eighth seen once. This sample is part of a study of type 1 regulatory T cells. In the study overall: T-allo10 is a Tr1-enriched, alloantigen-specific CD4 T cell product made in vitro. Study-wide findings and caveats: Compared with non-type 1 regulatory T cells, type 1 regulatory T cells showed a more restricted TCR repertoire.

Germline V gene lookup returns CDR1 SGHTA and CDR2 FQGNSA. This CDR3 contains 14 residues. V lost 4 bases to trimming and J lost 4 bases, with 12 bases between them. The chain combines TRBV7-2 with TRBJ2-3; D call uncertain. The specimen was cultured non-Tr1 T cells, either the whole culture or a sorted T cell fraction (not recorded which). This sequence was found in a human donor in good health. CDR3 sequence reads: CASSSTSGPDTQYF. In DNA, the CDR3 is TGTGCCAGCAGCTCGACTTCCGGACCAGATACGCAGTATTTT.